Shown below are 2 T cell receptor beta chains from a single sample sequenced in a study of blood T cell repertoires in COVID-19. The method was immunoSEQ multiplex PCR; TCRdb's version includes in-frame clones alone and lacks a portion of them. This table has more than 200,000 clones, 80% to 95% appearing once. Sequenced material: PBMCs or T cells enriched from blood (not recorded which). The receptors stem from a woman under 30 who had recovered from COVID-19.

The V call is TRBV11-3, the J call TRBJ2-7; 11 positions match TRBD2. Trimming cost V 3 bases and J 3 bases; bases outside gene matches: 7. Germline V CDR1 and CDR2: SGHNT, YENEEA. The CDR3 length is 16 residues. CDR3 protein: CASSFRLLAGDYEQYF. As DNA, the CDR3 is TGTGCCAGCAGCTTCCGTCTACTAGCGGGGGACTACGAGCAGTACTTC.

The chain recombines TRBV4-1 with TRBJ2-7, with a weak D call TRBD2 (5 bases). Between the trimmed V and J ends, which lost 3 bases and 3 bases, there was a span of 15 bases. The CDR3 covers 15 residues. Germline V CDR1 and CDR2: MGHRA, YSYEKL. This CDR3 reads CASSQTQRFSYEQYF. The DNA of the CDR3 is TGCGCCAGCAGCCAGACACAGCGGTTCAGCTACGAGCAGTACTTC.